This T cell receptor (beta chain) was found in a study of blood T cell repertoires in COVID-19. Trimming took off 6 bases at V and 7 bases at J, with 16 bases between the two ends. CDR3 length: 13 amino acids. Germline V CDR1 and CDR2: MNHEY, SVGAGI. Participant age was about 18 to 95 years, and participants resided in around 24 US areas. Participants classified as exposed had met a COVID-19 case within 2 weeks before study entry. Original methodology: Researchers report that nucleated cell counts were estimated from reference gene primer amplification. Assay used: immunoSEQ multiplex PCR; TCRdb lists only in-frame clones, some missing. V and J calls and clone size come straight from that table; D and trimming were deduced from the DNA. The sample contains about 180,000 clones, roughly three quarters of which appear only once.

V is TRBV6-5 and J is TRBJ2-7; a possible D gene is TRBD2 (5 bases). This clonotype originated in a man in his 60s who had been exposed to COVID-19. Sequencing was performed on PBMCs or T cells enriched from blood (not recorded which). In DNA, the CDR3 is TGTGCCAGCAGAAAAAATACGGGGTGGGAGCAGTACTTC. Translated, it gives CASRKNTGWEQYF.